A single sample gave rise to the 32 T cell receptor beta chains below, sequenced in a study of cytomegalovirus exposure and HLA in healthy donors (dated by TCRdb to about 2017). The library was prepared using the immunoSEQ multiplex PCR assay. For the multiplex PCR, a mixture combining 60 forward primers for TCR Vbeta segments and 13 reverse primers for TCR Jbeta segments was used. What TCRdb holds here is the immuneACCESS table cut down to in-frame rearrangements. Part of the clones is not present; checked against another copy, under half of the missing clones reflect an unresolved V gene, and the others are unexplained. The table for this sample lists about 100,000 clones; about 77% of them were counted only once. The ten top clones hold 4% to 5.5% of the sample. Sequencing used PBMCs. These receptors all come from a woman aged 18-35 years in good health and CMV-seropositive.

The chain employs TRBV14 and TRBJ1-1, with 9 positions matching TRBD1. CDR1 is SGHDN and CDR2 is FVKESK in the germline V gene. The trim removed 5 bases at V and 7 bases at J, leaving 11 bases unmatched. The CDR3 is made up of 15 amino acids. The CDR3 protein is CASSKYRDRELEAFF. The DNA of the CDR3 is TGTGCCAGCAGCAAATACCGGGACAGGGAACTTGAAGCTTTCTTT.

CDR3 sequence (DNA): TGTGCCACCAGCAGAGTTAGCGTACTTAGCTCCTACGAGCAGTACTTC. This translates into CATSRVSVLSSYEQYF. The genes are TRBV15 and TRBJ2-5, with D possibly matching TRBD2 (5 bases). The DNA end is more similar to TRBJ2-7, so the J call may be wrong. Germline CDR1 reads LNHNV; CDR2 reads YYDKDF (reference sequence). This CDR3 comprises 16 residues.

V is TRBV4-3 and J is TRBJ2-2; TRBD2 aligns across 7 bases. CDR3 length equals 16 residues. The V and J ends lost 3 bases and 2 bases, in that order; junction bases with no gene match: 6. Germline CDR1 reads LGHNA; CDR2 reads YSLEER. In DNA form, the CDR3 reads TGCGCCAGCAGCCAGGCCAGACTAGCTAACACCGGGGAGCTGTTTTTT. Its translation: CASSQARLANTGELFF.

The J gene is TRBJ2-2, the V gene TRBV4-3; D is uncertain. The germline gives CDR1 LGHNA, CDR2 YSLEER. Deletions cut 0 bases from V and 2 bases from J, with 10 bases between. The CDR3 length is 16 residues. In DNA, the CDR3 is TGCGCCAGCAGCCAAGACCCAGCAGGCAACACCGGGGAGCTGTTTTTT. This sequence encodes CASSQDPAGNTGELFF.

This chain joins TRBV9 and TRBJ2-1; TRBD2 aligns across 7 bases. Unmatched junction bases numbered 6, after V lost 7 bases and J lost 5 bases. Germline lookup yields CDR1 SGDLS and CDR2 YYNGEE. This CDR3 comprises 13 residues. The CDR3 DNA is TGTGCCAGCGGGCTAGCGGAGAACAATGAGCAGTTCTTC. Residues: CASGLAENNEQFF. Supplemented by reference TRBV9 and TRBJ2-1, the full variable domain reads DSGVTQTPKHLITATGQRVTLRCSPRSGDLSVYWYQQSLDQGLQFLIQYYNGEERAKGNILERFSAQQFPDLHSELNLSSLELGDSALYFCASGLAENNEQFFGPGTRLTVL.

The sample holds a few counts of this clone. This chain joins TRBV4-3 and TRBJ1-1; 9 positions agree with TRBD1. CDR1 is LGHNA, CDR2 YSLEER, per germline. Losses at the gene ends were 5 bases for V and 6 bases for J; bases not matched to a gene: 10. The CDR3 spans 15 residues. The CDR3: CASSYRTGALSEAFF. The CDR3 bases are TGCGCCAGCAGCTACCGGACAGGGGCCCTCTCTGAAGCTTTCTTT.

The chain couples TRBV7-6 to TRBJ2-6, with 9 positions matching TRBD1. This CDR3 has 21 residues. The junction had 18 bases not matched to a gene; V was cut back by 4 bases and J by 2 bases. The germline V gene encodes CDR1 SGHVS and CDR2 FNYEAQ. The CDR3 DNA reads as TGTGCCAGCAGCTCCTTGTCCCTCATCGGACAGGGGAGGACTGGGGCCAACGTCCTGACTTTC. Protein product: CASSSLSLIGQGRTGANVLTF.

V gene TRBV27 combines with J gene TRBJ2-7, with TRBD2 matching over 9 bases. This CDR3 is 15 amino acids long. The ends lost 4 bases at V and 2 bases at J; junction bases unmatched: 6. Germline CDR1 and CDR2: MNHEY and SMNVEV (reference sequence). DNA of the CDR3: TGTGCCAGCAGTTCTCCGGGACTAGCAGCCTACGAGCAGTACTTC. As protein: CASSSPGLAAYEQYF.

The CDR3 reads CASSTTEFNQPQHF. CDR3 in DNA: TGTGCCAGCAGCACAACAGAGTTCAATCAGCCCCAGCATTTT. This chain uses TRBV28 with TRBJ1-5; D uncertain. Germline V CDR1 and CDR2: MDHEN, SYDVKM. V lost 6 bases, J lost 3 bases, and 12 bases lay in between. The CDR3 has 14 residues.

The rearrangement links TRBV27 to TRBJ2-7; tentative D call: TRBD1 (7 bases). The CDR3 length is 14 residues. V was clipped by 1 base and J by 5 bases, with 12 bases between them. Looked up from germline, CDR1 is MNHEY and CDR2 is SMNVEV (reference sequence). The CDR3 sequence is CASSLFQGGDEQYF. DNA for the CDR3: TGTGCCAGCAGTTTATTTCAGGGGGGCGACGAGCAGTACTTC.

This clone has only a few counts. This chain connects TRBV7-9 to TRBJ2-1; the match to TRBD2 covers 7 bases. The CDR3 is made up of 15 amino acids. Germline V gene data show CDR1 as SEHNR and CDR2 as FQNEAQ (reference sequence). V dropped 5 bases and J dropped 2; count of bases not matched to a gene: 6. The CDR3 is CASSLTSRTYNEQFF. The CDR3 DNA reads TGTGCCAGCAGCCTGACTAGCCGAACCTACAATGAGCAGTTCTTC.

V is TRBV27 and J is TRBJ2-5; D not certain. The V end lost 4 bases, the J end lost 4 bases, and 16 bases lay between the germline ends. CDR1 and CDR2 from the germline V gene are MNHEY and SMNVEV (reference sequence). This CDR3 region has 15 residues. This CDR3 reads CASSSYSFEIETQYF. The CDR3 coding sequence is TGTGCCAGCAGTTCATACTCCTTTGAGATAGAGACCCAGTACTTC.

This chain joins TRBV18 and TRBJ1-5; D unresolved. Germline loops: CDR1 KGHSH, CDR2 LQKENI. The CDR3 length is 15 residues. V was cut by 3 bases and J by 5 bases, with 14 bases left in between. The chain's CDR3 is CASSPFDHTDQPQHF. CDR3 bases: TGTGCCAGCTCACCTTTTGATCATACTGATCAGCCCCAGCATTTT.

This clone was seen only a few times. The genes are TRBV27 and TRBJ1-2, with 7 positions matching TRBD1. The germline CDR1 and CDR2 sequences are MNHEY and SMNVEV (reference sequence). The CDR3 has 19 residues. The V and J ends lost 8 bases and 5 bases, in that order; junction bases with no gene match: 26. Written as DNA, the CDR3 is TGTGCCAGCGGGGACAGCCGCAGGGGCGTGGTTCCTATTAGGTATGGCTACACCTTC. As protein: CASGDSRRGVVPIRYGYTF.

Regarding this clone: Within the sample, other DNA sequences also encode this same CDR3. V usage is TRBV27 and J usage is TRBJ2-3; no clear D gene. The CDR3 is 11 residues long. V lost 2 bases to trimming and J lost 5 bases, with 2 bases between them. The germline V gene encodes CDR1 MNHEY and CDR2 SMNVEV (reference sequence). The CDR3 loop is CASSLRDTQYF. The DNA for the CDR3 is TGTGCCAGCAGTTTACGAGATACGCAGTATTTT.

The CDR3 is CASRILAGGSYEQYF. CDR3 in DNA: TGTGCCAGCAGAATTCTAGCGGGAGGGTCCTACGAGCAGTACTTC. The chain couples TRBV28 to TRBJ2-5; 12 nucleotides agree with TRBD2. Near its end, the DNA agrees better with TRBJ2-7, so the J call may be wrong. Germline CDR1 MDHEN, CDR2 SYDVKM. The CDR3 consists of 15 residues.

This chain joins TRBV13 and TRBJ2-2; the match to TRBD2 covers 11 bases. CDR1 is PRHDT and CDR2 is FYEKMQ in the germline V gene (reference sequence). The V and J ends lost 2 bases and 3 bases, in that order; junction bases with no gene match: 2. The CDR3 is 16 residues long. The CDR3 is CASSLLLAGDTGELFF. The CDR3 nucleotides read TGTGCCAGCAGCTTACTACTAGCGGGAGACACCGGGGAGCTGTTTTTT.

The J gene is TRBJ2-2, the V gene TRBV11-2; TRBD1 is a possible D gene (6 bases). The V and J ends lost 6 bases and 4 bases respectively, with 12 bases between them. Germline V gene lookup returns CDR1 SGHAT and CDR2 FQNNGV. The CDR3 totals 14 residues. CDR3 protein: CASSVDRFTGELFF. The DNA of the CDR3 is TGTGCCAGCAGTGTTGACAGGTTCACCGGGGAGCTGTTTTTT.

This clone has just a few counts. The chain has TRBV12-5 and TRBJ1-2, with D perhaps TRBD1 (6 bases). The V gene's germline CDR1 is LGHNT and CDR2 FRNRAP. CDR3 length: 12 residues. V was shortened by 5 bases and J by 4 bases, with 8 bases between the two germline ends. The CDR3 DNA follows: TGTGCTAGTGGTCGGGACATCTATGGCTACACCTTC. Amino acid sequence: CASGRDIYGYTF. Looking up the rest from reference TRBV12-5 and TRBJ1-2 gives the full variable domain: DARVTQTPRHKVTEMGQEVTMRCQPILGHNTVFWYRQTMMQGLELLAYFRNRAPLDDSGMPKDRFSAEMPDATLATLKIQPSEPRDSAVYFCASGRDIYGYTFGSGTRLTVV.

In regard to this clone: A read error may produce the germline difference seen at one junction end. The chain has TRBV4-1 and TRBJ2-7, with 14 bases aligning to TRBD2. The CDR3 length is 16 residues. Germline CDR1 MGHRA, CDR2 YSYEKL. The CDR3 DNA reads as TGCGCCAGCAGCCAAGATCATGGACTAGCGGGGGGCGAGGCACTTTTC. This sequence encodes CASSQDHGLAGGEALF.

The rearrangement links TRBV6-4 to TRBJ2-1; TRBD2 matches at 7 bases. This CDR3 comprises 15 residues. Germline V gives CDR1 MRHNA, CDR2 SNTAGT. With 4 bases clipped from V and 3 bases from J, the junction kept 6 bases outside the gene matches. In nucleotides, the CDR3 is TGTGCCAGCAGTGCGGGACTAAGGGACTACAATGAGCAGTTCTTC. It encodes CASSAGLRDYNEQFF.

The CDR3 coding sequence is TGCAGCGTAGCGAAGCTGGGGGGGGCCTACGAGCAGTACTTC. Translated, it gives CSVAKLGGAYEQYF. V is TRBV29-1 and J is TRBJ2-5; 7 bases align to TRBD2. The better agreement between TRBJ2-7 and the DNA end casts doubt on the J call. Germline CDR1 reads SQVTM; CDR2 reads ANQGSEA. The CDR3 runs to 14 residues.

The rearrangement links TRBV18 to TRBJ1-2; unclear D gene. This CDR3 has 12 amino acids. Germline V gives CDR1 KGHSH, CDR2 LQKENI. Trimming cost V 3 bases and J 8 bases, with 10 bases left between them. CDR3 sequence: CASSPQPEGYTF. As DNA, the CDR3 is TGTGCCAGCTCACCGCAGCCGGAGGGCTACACCTTC.

This rearrangement joins TRBV18 to TRBJ2-7; no clear D gene. The V end lost 5 bases, the J end lost 6 bases, and 11 bases lay between the germline ends. CDR3 length equals 12 residues. Germline CDR1 is KGHSH and CDR2 is LQKENI. CDR3 nucleotide sequence: TGTGCCAGCTCAAGCCCGACGGGCGAGCAGTACTTC. It yields the protein CASSSPTGEQYF.

V and J are TRBV27 and TRBJ2-1, with 12 bases lining up with TRBD2. V was pared by 1 base and J by 7 bases, with 11 bases of the junction left unmatched. In germline, CDR1 is MNHEY, CDR2 SMNVEV (reference sequence). The length of the CDR3 is 18 residues. As DNA, the CDR3 is TGTGCCAGCAGTTTATTACAGACACTAGCGGGAGGATGGAATGAGCAGTTCTTC. It encodes CASSLLQTLAGGWNEQFF.

The sample holds a few counts of this clone. The gene calls are TRBV6-5 and TRBJ1-1; TRBD1 agrees at 7 bases. The length of the CDR3 is 14 residues. V trimming: 2 bases; J trimming: 1 base; junction bases outside the gene matches: 1. CDR1 and CDR2 from the germline V gene are MNHEY and SVGAGI. DNA of the CDR3: TGTGCCAGCAGTTACGACAGGGAGAACACTGAAGCTTTCTTT. Protein product: CASSYDRENTEAFF.

This clone was seen only a few times. J is TRBJ2-5 and V is TRBV28; TRBD2 matches 10 bases. The trim removed 2 bases at V and 4 bases at J, leaving 13 bases unmatched. Germline V gives CDR1 MDHEN, CDR2 SYDVKM. The CDR3 is 18 amino acids. The chain's CDR3 is CASSLRAGSGRRRETQYF. The CDR3 region has the DNA TGTGCCAGCAGTTTAAGAGCGGGTAGCGGGAGGAGGCGAGAGACCCAGTACTTC.

This rearrangement joins TRBV18 to TRBJ2-7; unclear D gene. The germline CDR1 and CDR2 sequences are KGHSH and LQKENI. V lost 0 bases, J lost 3 bases, and 3 bases lay in between. The CDR3 sequence is 12 residues long. The CDR3 protein is CASSPPSYEQYF. For the CDR3, the DNA is TGTGCCAGCTCACCACCTAGCTACGAGCAGTACTTC.

The J gene is TRBJ2-1, the V gene TRBV30, with 8 bases identical to TRBD1. Germline V gives CDR1 GTSNPN, CDR2 SVGIG (reference sequence). The CDR3 covers 11 residues. V dropped 5 bases and J dropped 7; count of bases not matched to a gene: 1. Here the CDR3 reads CAWGQGNEQFF. The CDR3 bases are TGTGCCTGGGGACAGGGTAATGAGCAGTTCTTC.

CDR3 bases: TGTGCCAGGAGAGAGACAGGAAACTATGGCTACACCTTC. Translation gives CARRETGNYGYTF. The rearrangement uses TRBV10-3 and TRBJ1-2; a possible D gene is TRBD1 (6 bases). Germline CDR1 reads ENHRY; CDR2 reads SYGVKD. The CDR3 totals 13 residues. V dropped 10 bases and J dropped 2 bases, with 14 bases sitting between them.

This clone showed up just once. The CDR3: CASSESRAYGYTF. The DNA of the CDR3 is TGTGCCAGCAGTGAATCCAGGGCGTATGGCTACACCTTC. The rearrangement joins TRBV25-1 to TRBJ1-2; D is possibly TRBD1 (5 bases). V was clipped by 1 base and J by 5 bases, with 8 bases between them. The CDR3 is 13 amino acids. Germline assignment: CDR1 MGHDK and CDR2 SYGVNS.

This clone appeared a single time. Here the CDR3 reads CASSFSPQIPYEQYF. CDR3 in DNA: TGTGCCAGCAGCTTCTCCCCACAGATCCCCTACGAGCAGTACTTC. The genes are TRBV7-2 and TRBJ2-7; D call uncertain. This CDR3 contains 15 residues. The germline V gene encodes CDR1 SGHTA and CDR2 FQGNSA. With 3 bases removed from V and 2 bases from J, the gap between germline ends came to 14 bases.